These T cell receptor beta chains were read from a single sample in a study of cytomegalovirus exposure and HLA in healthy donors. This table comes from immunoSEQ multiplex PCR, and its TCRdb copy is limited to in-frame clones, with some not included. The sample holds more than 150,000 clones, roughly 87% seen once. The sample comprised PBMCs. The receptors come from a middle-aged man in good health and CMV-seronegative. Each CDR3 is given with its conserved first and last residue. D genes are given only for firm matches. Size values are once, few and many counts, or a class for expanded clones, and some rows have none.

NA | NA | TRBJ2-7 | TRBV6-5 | CASSLGRGGYEQYF | TGTGCCAGCAGTTTAGGGAGAGGGGGTTACGAGCAGTACTTC
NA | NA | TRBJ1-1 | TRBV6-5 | CASSSLTGNTEAFF | TGTGCCAGCAGTTCCCTAACTGGGAACACTGAAGCTTTCTTT
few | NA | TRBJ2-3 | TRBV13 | CASSLTSTSDTQYF | TGTGCCAGCAGCTTAACTAGCACGTCAGATACGCAGTATTTT
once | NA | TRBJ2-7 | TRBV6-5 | CASKGVSGPHEQYF | TGTGCCAGCAAAGGCGTGTCGGGTCCCCACGAGCAGTACTTC
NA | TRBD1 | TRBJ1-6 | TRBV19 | CASRTGGNSPLHF | TGTGCCAGTCGTACAGGGGGCAATTCACCCCTCCACTTT
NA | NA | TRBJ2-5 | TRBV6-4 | CASSLLAGEQYF | TGTGCCAGCAGTCTACTAGCCGGGGAGCAGTACTTC
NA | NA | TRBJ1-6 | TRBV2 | CASQDQSSYNSPLHF | TGTGCCAGTCAGGATCAGAGCTCCTATAATTCACCCCTCCACTTT
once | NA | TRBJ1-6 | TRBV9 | CASSVEEGRVSPLHF | TGTGCCAGCAGCGTAGAGGAGGGCCGGGTTTCACCCCTCCACTTT
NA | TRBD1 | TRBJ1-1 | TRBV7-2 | CASSAGQANTEAFF | TGTGCCAGCAGCGCGGGACAGGCGAACACTGAAGCTTTCTTT
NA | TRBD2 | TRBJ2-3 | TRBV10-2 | CASSVIAGRTDTQYF | TGCGCCAGCAGTGTTATAGCGGGGCGCACAGATACGCAGTATTTT
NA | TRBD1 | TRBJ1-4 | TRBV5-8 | CASSPGDRAATLFF | TGTGCCAGCAGCCCGGGGGACAGGGCGGCCACGTTGTTTTTT
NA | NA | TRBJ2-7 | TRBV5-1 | CASSLHGGVSEQYF | TGCGCCAGCAGCTTGCACGGCGGGGTCTCCGAGCAGTACTTC
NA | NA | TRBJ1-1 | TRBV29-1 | CSGTVTNTEAFF | TGCAGCGGGACAGTTACGAACACTGAAGCTTTCTTT
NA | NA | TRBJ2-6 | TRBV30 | CAWRRGRVERGANVLTF | TGTGCCTGGAGGCGGGGCAGGGTGGAACGTGGGGCCAACGTCCTGACTTTC
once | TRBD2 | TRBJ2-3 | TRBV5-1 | CASSLPEILAGGTDTQYF | TGCGCCAGCAGCCTCCCGGAGATCCTAGCGGGGGGCACAGATACGCAGTATTTT
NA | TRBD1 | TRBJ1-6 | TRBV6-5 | CASSTGTGVSPLHF | TGTGCCAGCAGCACCGGGACAGGGGTTTCACCCCTCCACTTT
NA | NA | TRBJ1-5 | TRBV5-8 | CASSLVPRVSQPQHF | TGTGCCAGCAGCTTGGTACCCAGGGTATCACAGCCCCAGCATTTT
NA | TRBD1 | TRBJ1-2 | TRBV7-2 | CASSHGTAYGYTF | TGTGCCAGCAGCCACGGGACAGCCTATGGCTACACCTTC
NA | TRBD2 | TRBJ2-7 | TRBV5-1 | CASSSGSYEQYF | TGCGCCAGTTCTAGCGGGAGTTACGAGCAGTACTTC
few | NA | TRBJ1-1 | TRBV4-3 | CASSQGLGQLNTEAFF | TGCGCCAGCAGCCAAGGGCTTGGACAACTGAACACTGAAGCTTTCTTT
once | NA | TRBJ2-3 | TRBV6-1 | CASSDYSSRFTDTQYF | TGTGCCAGCAGTGACTACTCGTCGAGGTTCACAGATACGCAGTATTTT
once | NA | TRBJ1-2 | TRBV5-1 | CASSLIAGGRTYGYTF | TGCGCCAGCAGCTTGATTGCGGGCGGCAGGACCTATGGCTACACCTTC
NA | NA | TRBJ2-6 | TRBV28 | CATDRGSGANVLTF | TGTGCCACCGACCGGGGCTCTGGGGCCAACGTCCTGACTTTC